This T cell receptor (beta chain) was observed in a study of regulatory T cells in long-lasting Graves disease. Construction of TCR beta libraries relied on iRepertoire HTBI primers and on Arm-PCR targeting CDR3 regions. From the multiplex PCR reads, TCRdb called clonotypes with MiXCR, one entry per CDR3 protein. Here the sample spans 500,000 to 800,000 distinct CDR3 sequences, around 30% being singletons. Specified time point: persistent/refractory GD, antithyroid drugs over 5 years with positive TRAb. The TCR library used RNA extracted from PBMCs. Findings and limits, study-wide: TCR diversity was lower in persistent than newly diagnosed Graves' disease. Newly diagnosed patients shared 950 to 1,000 public clonotypes; persistent patients shared a few thousand.

Concerning this clonotype itself: No antigen is known for it.

V lost 5 bases, J lost 6 bases, and 13 bases stayed unmatched. The CDR3 has 16 residues. Germline V gene data show CDR1 as SEHNR and CDR2 as FQNEAQ (reference sequence). This rearrangement joins TRBV7-9 to TRBJ2-7; 10 nucleotides agree with TRBD1. The receptor was derived from a female donor with Graves disease. The specimen comprised peripheral blood mononuclear cells (PBMCs), sampled when the disease was refractory, from a patient treated with antithyroid drugs. The CDR3 loop is CASSPGTGEGFGEQYF. CDR3 nucleotides: TGTGCCAGCAGCCCAGGGACAGGGGAGGGATTTGGCGAGCAGTACTTC.